This T cell receptor (beta chain) emerged from a study of T-cell memory formation after mild COVID-19. The overall study: TCR clusters were mostly confined to one donor each. General study points: Pre-infection memory already had some responding clones, implying cross-reactive memory joined.

Researchers used 5'RACE with constant-segment primers to make TCR alpha and TCR beta cDNA libraries that carry sample barcodes and UMIs. TCRdb itself ran the 5' RACE reads through MiXCR, one entry per CDR3 protein. The sample includes roughly 350,000 distinct CDR3 sequences, over 20% of them seen just once. Only a few counts were recorded for this clonotype. Its target is not known. The CDR3 totals 15 residues. Germline V gene sequence: CDR1 LNHNV, CDR2 YYDKDF (reference sequence). With 0 bases removed from V and 6 bases from J, the gap between germline ends came to 14 bases. The clonotype was recovered from an adult woman who had mild COVID-19 (a few samples of this study predate the infection). Cell type and time point are not known. The sample comprised PBMCs or a T cell subset sorted from them (not recorded which). The chain links TRBV15 to TRBJ2-5; D perhaps matches TRBD1 (6 bases). CDR3 nucleotide sequence: TGTGCCACCAGCAGAGATAAACAGGGAAGTAAGACCCAGTACTTC. This translates into CATSRDKQGSKTQYF. Drawing the rest from reference TRBV15 and TRBJ2-5, the complete variable domain is DAMVIQNPRYQVTQFGKPVTLSCSQTLNHNVMYWYQQKSSQAPKLLFHYYDKDFNNEADTPDNFQSRRPNTSFCFLDIRSPGLGDTAMYLCATSRDKQGSKTQYFGPGTRLLVL.